The present T cell receptor (beta chain) was sequenced within a study of shared T cell receptors in the human thymus. V lost 7 bases to trimming and J lost 8 bases; unmatched junction nucleotides: 13. CDR1 is LNHDA and CDR2 is SQIVND in the germline V gene (reference sequence). The length of the CDR3 is 16 residues. Libraries were prepared by immunoSEQ multiplex PCR; TCRdb keeps only in-frame clonotypes and omits some of them. The sample has hundreds of thousands of clones; 70% to 90% are singletons. These records were also assigned to another study, of human thymus T cells. That publication notes: The thymus was resected at corrective cardiac surgery. Related reports documented highly overlapping thymic repertoires among unrelated individuals.

The gene calls are TRBV19 and TRBJ2-1, with 11 bases matching TRBD1. The receptor was derived from a boy under three years old with a congenital heart defect. The source material was thymocytes. The CDR3 DNA sequence: TGTGCCAGTACCCGCGGACAGGGGGCTGGAAGCGATGAGCAGTTCTTC. It yields the protein CASTRGQGAGSDEQFF.